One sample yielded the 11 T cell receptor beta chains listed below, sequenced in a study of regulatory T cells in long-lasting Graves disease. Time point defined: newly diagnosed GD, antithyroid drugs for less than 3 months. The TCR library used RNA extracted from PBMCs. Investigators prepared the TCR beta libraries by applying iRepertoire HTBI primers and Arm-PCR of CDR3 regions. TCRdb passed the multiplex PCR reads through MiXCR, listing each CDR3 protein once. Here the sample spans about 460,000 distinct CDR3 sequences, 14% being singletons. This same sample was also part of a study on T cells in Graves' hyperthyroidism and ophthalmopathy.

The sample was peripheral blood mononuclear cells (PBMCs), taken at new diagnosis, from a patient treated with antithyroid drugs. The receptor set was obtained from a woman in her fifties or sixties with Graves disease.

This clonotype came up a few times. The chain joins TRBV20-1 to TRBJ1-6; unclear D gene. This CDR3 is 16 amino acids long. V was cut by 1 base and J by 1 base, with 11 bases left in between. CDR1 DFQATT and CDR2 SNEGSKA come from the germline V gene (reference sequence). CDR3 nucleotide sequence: TGCAGTGCTAGAGGGGATCCCGGGTCCTATAATTCACCCCTCCACTTT. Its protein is CSARGDPGSYNSPLHF.

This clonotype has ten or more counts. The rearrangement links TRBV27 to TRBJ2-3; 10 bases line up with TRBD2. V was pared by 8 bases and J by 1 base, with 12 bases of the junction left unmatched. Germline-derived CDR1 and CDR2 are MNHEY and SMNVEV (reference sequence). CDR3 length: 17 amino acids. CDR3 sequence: CASALIGLAGGTDTQYF. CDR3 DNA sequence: TGTGCCAGCGCCTTGATAGGGCTAGCGGGAGGCACAGATACGCAGTATTTT.

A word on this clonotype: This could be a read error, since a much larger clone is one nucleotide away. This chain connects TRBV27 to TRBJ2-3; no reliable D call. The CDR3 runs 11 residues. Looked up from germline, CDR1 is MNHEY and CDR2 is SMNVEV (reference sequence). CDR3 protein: CASTATDTHYF. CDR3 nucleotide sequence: TGTGCCAGCACCGCCACAGATACGCATTATTTT.

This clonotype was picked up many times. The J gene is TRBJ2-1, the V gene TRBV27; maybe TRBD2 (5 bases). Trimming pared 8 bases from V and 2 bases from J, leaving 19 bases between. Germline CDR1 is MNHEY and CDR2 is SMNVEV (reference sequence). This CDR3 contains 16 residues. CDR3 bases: TGTGCCAGCCGTAAAGGCCTAGCCGCGCCCTACAATGAGCAGTTCTTC. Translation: CASRKGLAAPYNEQFF.

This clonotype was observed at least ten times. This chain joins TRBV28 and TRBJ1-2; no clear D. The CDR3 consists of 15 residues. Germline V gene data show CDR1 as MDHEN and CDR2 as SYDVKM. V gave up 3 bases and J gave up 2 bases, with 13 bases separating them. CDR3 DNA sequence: TGTGCCAGCAGTTTGCCGGGAGTAGGGAACTATGGCTACACCTTC. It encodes CASSLPGVGNYGYTF.

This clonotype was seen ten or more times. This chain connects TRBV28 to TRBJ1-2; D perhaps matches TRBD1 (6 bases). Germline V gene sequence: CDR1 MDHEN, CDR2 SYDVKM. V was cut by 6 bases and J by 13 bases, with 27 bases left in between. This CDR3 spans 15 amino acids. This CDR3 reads CASSQTPRDKGDSTF. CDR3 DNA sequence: TGTGCCAGCAGCCAAACCCCGCGGGACAAGGGAGACTCCACCTTC.

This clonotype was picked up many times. CDR3 sequence reads: CASSGVSGNTIYF. The CDR3 DNA sequence: TGCGCCAGCAGCGGGGTTTCGGGAAACACCATATATTTT. This sequence joins TRBV5-1 and TRBJ1-3, with no clear D. Germline V gene data show CDR1 as SGHRS and CDR2 as YFSETQ. The CDR3 sequence is 13 residues long. The germline V and J ends were trimmed by 4 bases and 4 bases, with 9 bases remaining between them.

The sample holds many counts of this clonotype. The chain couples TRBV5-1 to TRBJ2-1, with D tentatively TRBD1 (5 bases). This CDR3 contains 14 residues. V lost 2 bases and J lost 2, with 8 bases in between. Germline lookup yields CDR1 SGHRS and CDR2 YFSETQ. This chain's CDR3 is CASSFLTAYNEQFF. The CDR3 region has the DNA TGCGCCAGCAGCTTCCTGACAGCCTACAATGAGCAGTTCTTC.

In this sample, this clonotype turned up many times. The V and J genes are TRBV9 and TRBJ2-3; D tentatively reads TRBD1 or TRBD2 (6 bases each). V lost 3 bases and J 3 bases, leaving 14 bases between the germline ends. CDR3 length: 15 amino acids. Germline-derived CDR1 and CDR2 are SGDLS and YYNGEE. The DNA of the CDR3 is TGTGCCAGCAGCGCTCAAAGGGGGGCGACAGATACGCAGTATTTT. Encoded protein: CASSAQRGATDTQYF.

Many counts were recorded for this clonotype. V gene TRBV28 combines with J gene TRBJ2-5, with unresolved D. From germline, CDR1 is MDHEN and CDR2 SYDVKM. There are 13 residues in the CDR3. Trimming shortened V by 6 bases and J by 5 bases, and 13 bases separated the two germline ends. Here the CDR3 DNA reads TGTGCCAGCAGCTTAGTAGGCCGGGAGACCCAGTACTTC. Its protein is CASSLVGRETQYF.

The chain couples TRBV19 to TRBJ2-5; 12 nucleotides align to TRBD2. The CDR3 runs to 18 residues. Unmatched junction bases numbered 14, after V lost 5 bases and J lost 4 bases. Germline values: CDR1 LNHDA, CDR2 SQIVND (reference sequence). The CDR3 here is CASSWRRTSGITGETQYF. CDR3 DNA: TGTGCCAGTAGTTGGCGACGGACTAGCGGGATTACGGGAGAGACCCAGTACTTC. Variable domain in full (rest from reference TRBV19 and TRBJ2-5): DGGITQSPKYLFRKEGQNVTLSCEQNLNHDAMYWYRQDPGQGLRLIYYSQIVNDFQKGDIAEGYSVSREKKESFPLTVTSAQKNPTAFYLCASSWRRTSGITGETQYFGPGTRLLVL.